The TCR beta chain described here comes from a study of spatial heterogeneity in lung cancer. At the level of the study: About two years after resection was the median timing of the follow-up PBMC samples, which were sequenced when available. Alpha-chain detections were consistently fewer than beta-chain detections among the sequences.

TCRdb analysed the 5' RACE reads with MiXCR anew, one entry per CDR3 protein. Here the sample spans 25,000 to 30,000 distinct CDR3 sequences, roughly 6% being singletons. Time point: blood at routine non-recurrence follow-up after resection. No cell sorting; template was whole RNA from tumor, lung tissue or PBMC. This clonotype was found many times. Its antigen is not identified. Study outcomes and limitations: Blood carried ubiquitous expanded tumor TCRs more at resection than follow-up.

The sequences come from PBMCs, collected at follow-up. The clonotype was recovered from a male donor with early-stage non-small cell lung cancer.

The DNA for the CDR3 is TGTGCCAGCAGCGCCACTAGCGCCCTGAGGAATACGCAGTATTTT. Protein product: CASSATSALRNTQYF. The chain has TRBV7-2 and TRBJ2-3, with 7 bases aligning to TRBD2. The CDR3 extends over 15 amino acids. The germline V gene encodes CDR1 SGHTA and CDR2 FQGNSA. V dropped 5 bases and J dropped 7; count of bases not matched to a gene: 12.